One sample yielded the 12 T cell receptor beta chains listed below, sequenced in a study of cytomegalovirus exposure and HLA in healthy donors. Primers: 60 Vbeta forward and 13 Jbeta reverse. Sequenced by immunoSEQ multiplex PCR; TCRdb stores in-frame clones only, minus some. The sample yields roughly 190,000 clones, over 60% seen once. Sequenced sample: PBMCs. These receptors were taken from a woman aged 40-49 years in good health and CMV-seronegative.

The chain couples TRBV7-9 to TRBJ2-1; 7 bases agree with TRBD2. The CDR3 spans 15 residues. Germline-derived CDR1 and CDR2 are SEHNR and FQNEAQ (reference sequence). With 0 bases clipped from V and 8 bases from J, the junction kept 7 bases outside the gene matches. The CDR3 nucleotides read TGTGCCAGCAGCTTAGCGCTTGGGAGGGCAGATGAGCAGTTCTTC. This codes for CASSLALGRADEQFF.

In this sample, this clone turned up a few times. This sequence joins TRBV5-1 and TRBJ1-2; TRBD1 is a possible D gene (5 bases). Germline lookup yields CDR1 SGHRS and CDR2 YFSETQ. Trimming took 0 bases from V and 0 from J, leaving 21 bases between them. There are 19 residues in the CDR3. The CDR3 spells CASSLAGPGDITANYGYTF. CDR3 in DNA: TGCGCCAGCAGCTTGGCAGGGCCGGGGGATATTACCGCTAACTATGGCTACACCTTC.

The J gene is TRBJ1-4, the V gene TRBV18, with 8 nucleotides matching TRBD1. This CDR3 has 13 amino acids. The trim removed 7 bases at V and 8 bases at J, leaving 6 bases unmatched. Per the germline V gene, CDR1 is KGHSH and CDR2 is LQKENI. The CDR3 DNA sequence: TGTGCCAGCTTACCGACAGGGGAAGAAAAACTGTTTTTT. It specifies CASLPTGEEKLFF. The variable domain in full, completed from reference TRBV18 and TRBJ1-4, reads NAGVMQNPRHLVRRRGQEARLRCSPMKGHSHVYWYRQLPEEGLKFMVYLQKENIIDESGMPKERFSAEFPKEGPSILRIQQVVRGDSAAYFCASLPTGEEKLFFGSGTQLSVL.

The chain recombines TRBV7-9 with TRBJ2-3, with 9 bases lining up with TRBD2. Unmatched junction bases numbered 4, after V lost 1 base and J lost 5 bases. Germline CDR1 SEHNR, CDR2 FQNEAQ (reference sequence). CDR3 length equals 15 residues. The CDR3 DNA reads TGTGCCAGCAGCTTAGATAGCGGGGGCGGAGATACGCAGTATTTT. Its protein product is CASSLDSGGGDTQYF.

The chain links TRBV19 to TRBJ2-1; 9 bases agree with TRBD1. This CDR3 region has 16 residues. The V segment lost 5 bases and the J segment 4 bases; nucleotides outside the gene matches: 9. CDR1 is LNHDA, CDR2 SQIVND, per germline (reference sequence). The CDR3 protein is CASSLGGTGSYNEQFF. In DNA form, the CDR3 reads TGTGCCAGTAGTTTAGGGGGGACAGGGTCTTACAATGAGCAGTTCTTC.

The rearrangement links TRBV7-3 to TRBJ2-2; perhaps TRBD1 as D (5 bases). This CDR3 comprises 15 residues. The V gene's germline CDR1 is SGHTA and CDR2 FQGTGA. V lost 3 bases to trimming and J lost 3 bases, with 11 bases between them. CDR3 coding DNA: TGTGCCAGCAGCTTCGTGGTAGGGGACACCGGGGAGCTGTTTTTT. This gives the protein CASSFVVGDTGELFF.

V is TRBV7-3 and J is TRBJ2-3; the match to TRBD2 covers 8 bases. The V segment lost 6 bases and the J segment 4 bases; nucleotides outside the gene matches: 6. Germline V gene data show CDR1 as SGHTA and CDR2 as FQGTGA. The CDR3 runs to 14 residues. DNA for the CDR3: TGTGCCAGCAGTCCCGGACTAGCCGCAGATACGCAGTATTTT. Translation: CASSPGLAADTQYF.

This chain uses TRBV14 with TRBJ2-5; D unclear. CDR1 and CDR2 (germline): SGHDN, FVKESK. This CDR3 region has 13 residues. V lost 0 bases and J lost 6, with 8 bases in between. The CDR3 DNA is TGTGCCAGCAGCCAAGATCTTTTAAAGACCCAGTACTTC. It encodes CASSQDLLKTQYF.

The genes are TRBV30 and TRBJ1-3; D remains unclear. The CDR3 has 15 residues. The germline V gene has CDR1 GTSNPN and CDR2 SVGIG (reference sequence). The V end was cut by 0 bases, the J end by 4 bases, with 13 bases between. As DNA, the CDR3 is TGTGCCTGGAGTGTACAAACAGCTGGGGGAAACACCATATATTTT. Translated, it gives CAWSVQTAGGNTIYF.

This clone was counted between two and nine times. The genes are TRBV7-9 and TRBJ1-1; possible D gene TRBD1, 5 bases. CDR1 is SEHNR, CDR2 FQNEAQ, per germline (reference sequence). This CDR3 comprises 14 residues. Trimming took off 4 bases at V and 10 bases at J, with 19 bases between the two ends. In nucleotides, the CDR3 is TGTGCCAGCAGCTCCGCTTGGGACGGCGGGGGAGCTTTCTTT. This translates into CASSSAWDGGGAFF.

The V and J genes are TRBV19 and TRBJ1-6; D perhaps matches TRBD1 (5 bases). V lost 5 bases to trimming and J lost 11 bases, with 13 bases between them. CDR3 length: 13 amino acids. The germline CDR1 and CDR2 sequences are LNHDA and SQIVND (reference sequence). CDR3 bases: TGTGCCAGTAGTGGGGCCCCCCGCACACCCCTCCACTTT. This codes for CASSGAPRTPLHF.

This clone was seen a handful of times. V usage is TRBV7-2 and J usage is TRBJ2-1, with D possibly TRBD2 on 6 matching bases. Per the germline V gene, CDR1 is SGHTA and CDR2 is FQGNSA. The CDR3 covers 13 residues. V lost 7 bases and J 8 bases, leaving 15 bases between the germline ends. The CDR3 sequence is CASNGGGGDEQFF. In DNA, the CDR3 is TGTGCCAGCAACGGGGGAGGTGGCGATGAGCAGTTCTTC.